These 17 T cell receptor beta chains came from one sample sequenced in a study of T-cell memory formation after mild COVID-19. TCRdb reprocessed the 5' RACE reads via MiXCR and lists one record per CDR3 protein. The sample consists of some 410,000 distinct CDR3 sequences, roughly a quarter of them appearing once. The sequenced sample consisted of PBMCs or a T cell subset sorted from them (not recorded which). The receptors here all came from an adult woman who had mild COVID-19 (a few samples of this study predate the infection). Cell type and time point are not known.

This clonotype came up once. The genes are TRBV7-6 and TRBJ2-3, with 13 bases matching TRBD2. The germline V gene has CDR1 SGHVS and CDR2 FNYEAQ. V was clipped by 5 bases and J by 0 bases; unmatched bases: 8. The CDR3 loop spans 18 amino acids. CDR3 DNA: TGTGCCAGCAGCCCAGGACTAGCGGGGGTTCTTAGCACAGATACGCAGTATTTT. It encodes CASSPGLAGVLSTDTQYF.

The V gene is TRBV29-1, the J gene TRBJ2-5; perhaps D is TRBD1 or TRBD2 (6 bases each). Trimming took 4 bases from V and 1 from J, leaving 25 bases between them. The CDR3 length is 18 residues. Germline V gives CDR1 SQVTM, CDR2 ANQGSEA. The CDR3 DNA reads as TGCAGCGTTGGTGGGACACGGGGGTCCAACCAGCTCCAAGAGACCCAGTACTTC. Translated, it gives CSVGGTRGSNQLQETQYF. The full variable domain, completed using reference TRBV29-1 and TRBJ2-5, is SAVISQKPSRDICQRGTSLTIQCQVDSQVTMMFWYRQQPGQSLTLIATANQGSEATYESGFVIDKFPISRPNLTFSTLTVSNMSPEDSSIYLCSVGGTRGSNQLQETQYFGPGTRLLVL.

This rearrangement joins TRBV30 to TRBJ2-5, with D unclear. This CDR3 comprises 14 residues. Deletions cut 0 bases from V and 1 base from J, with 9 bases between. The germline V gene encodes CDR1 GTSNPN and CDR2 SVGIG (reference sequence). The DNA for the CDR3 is TGTGCCTGGAGTGTACTCGGAGTCCAAGAGACCCAGTACTTC. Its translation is CAWSVLGVQETQYF.

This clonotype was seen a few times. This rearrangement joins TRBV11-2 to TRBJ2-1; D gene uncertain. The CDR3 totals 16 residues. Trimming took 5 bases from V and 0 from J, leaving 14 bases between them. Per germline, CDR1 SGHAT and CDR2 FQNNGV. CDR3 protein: CASSPRLVPSYNEQFF. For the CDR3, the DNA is TGTGCCAGCAGCCCCCGGTTAGTTCCCTCCTACAATGAGCAGTTCTTC.

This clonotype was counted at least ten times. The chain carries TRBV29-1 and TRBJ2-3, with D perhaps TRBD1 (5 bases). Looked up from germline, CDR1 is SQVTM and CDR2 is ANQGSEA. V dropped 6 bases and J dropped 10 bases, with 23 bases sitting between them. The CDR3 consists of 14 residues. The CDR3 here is CSVLRADAEGAQYF. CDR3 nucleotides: TGCAGCGTCCTTCGGGCCGATGCGGAAGGGGCGCAGTATTTT.

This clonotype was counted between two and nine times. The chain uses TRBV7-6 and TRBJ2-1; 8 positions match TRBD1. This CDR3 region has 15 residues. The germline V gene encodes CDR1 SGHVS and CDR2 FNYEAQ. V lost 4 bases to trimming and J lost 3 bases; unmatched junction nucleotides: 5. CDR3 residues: CASSSTGTGYNEQFF. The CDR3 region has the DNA TGTGCCAGCAGCTCCACCGGGACAGGCTACAATGAGCAGTTCTTC.

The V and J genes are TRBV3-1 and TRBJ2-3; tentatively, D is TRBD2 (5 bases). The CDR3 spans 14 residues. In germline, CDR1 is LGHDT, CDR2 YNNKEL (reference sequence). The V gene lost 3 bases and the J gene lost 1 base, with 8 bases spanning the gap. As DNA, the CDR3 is TGTGCCAGCAGCCAGGTGAGGGGCACAGATACGCAGTATTTT. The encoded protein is CASSQVRGTDTQYF.

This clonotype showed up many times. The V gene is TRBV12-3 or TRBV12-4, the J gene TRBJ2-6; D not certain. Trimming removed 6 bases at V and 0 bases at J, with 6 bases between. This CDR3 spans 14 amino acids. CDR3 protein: CASSPPSGANVLTF. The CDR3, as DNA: TGTGCCAGCAGCCCCCCCTCTGGGGCCAACGTCCTGACTTTC.

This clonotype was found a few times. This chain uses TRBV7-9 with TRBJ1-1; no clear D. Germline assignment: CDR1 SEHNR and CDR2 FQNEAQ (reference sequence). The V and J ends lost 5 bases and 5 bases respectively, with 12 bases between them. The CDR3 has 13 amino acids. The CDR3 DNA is TGTGCCAGCAGCCCCGCCAGCGGGACTGAAGCTTTCTTT. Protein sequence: CASSPASGTEAFF. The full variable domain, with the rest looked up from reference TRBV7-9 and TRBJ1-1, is DTGVSQNPRHKITKRGQNVTFRCDPISEHNRLYWYRQTLGQGPEFLTYFQNEAQLEKSRLLSDRFSAERPKGSFSTLEIQRTEQGDSAMYLCASSPASGTEAFFGQGTRLTVV.

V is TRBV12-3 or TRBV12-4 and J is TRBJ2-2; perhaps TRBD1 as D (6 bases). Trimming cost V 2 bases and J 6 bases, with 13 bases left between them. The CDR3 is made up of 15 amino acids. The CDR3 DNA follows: TGTGCCAGCAGTTTATCCGGGACACTGGCCGGGGAGCTGTTTTTT. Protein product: CASSLSGTLAGELFF.

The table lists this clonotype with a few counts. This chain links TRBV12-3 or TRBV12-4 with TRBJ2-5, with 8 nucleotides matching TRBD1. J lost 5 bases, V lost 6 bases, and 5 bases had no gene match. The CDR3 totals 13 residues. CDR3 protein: CASRPTGGETQYF. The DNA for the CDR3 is TGTGCCAGCAGGCCTACAGGGGGGGAGACCCAGTACTTC.

The CDR3 coding sequence is TGTGCCAGCAGTTACTCGGCGGGATCCTACAATGAGCAGTTCTTC. It is translated as CASSYSAGSYNEQFF. This rearrangement joins TRBV6-6 to TRBJ2-1; D perhaps matches TRBD2 (6 bases). This CDR3 contains 15 residues. The V end lost 0 bases, the J end lost 1 base, and 7 bases lay between the germline ends. Germline CDR1 is MNHNY and CDR2 is SVGAGI (reference sequence).

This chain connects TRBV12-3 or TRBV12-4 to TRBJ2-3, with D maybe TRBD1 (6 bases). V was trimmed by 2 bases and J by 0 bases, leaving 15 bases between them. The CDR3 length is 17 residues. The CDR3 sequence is CASSLKQGLYSTDTQYF. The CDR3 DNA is TGTGCCAGCAGTTTAAAACAGGGCCTCTATAGCACAGATACGCAGTATTTT.

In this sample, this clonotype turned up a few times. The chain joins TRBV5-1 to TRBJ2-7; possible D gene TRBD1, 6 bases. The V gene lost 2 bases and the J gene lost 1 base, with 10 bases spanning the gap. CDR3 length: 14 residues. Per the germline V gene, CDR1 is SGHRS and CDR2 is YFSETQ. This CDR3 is CASSLEGESYEQYF. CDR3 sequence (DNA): TGCGCCAGCAGCTTAGAGGGGGAGTCCTACGAGCAGTACTTC.

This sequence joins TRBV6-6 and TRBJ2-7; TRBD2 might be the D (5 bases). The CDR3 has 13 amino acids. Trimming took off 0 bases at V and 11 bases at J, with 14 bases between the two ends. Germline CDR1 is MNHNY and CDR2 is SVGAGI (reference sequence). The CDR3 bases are TGTGCCAGCAGTTACTCGGGCGGGCCCGGGGAGTACTTC. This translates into CASSYSGGPGEYF.

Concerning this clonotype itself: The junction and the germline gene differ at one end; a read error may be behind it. The CDR3, as DNA: TGTGCCAGAAGCTCCCAGTCGGGAACCCAAGAGACCCAGTACTTC. This translates into CARSSQSGTQETQYF. The J gene is TRBJ2-5, the V gene TRBV5-4; possibly TRBD2 for D (5 bases). The V gene's germline CDR1 is SGHNT and CDR2 YYREEE (reference sequence). CDR3 length: 15 amino acids.

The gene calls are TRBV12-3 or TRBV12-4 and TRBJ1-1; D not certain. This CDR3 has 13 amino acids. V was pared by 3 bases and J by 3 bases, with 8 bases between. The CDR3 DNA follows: TGTGCCAGCAGTTTCCGAGAGGACACTGAAGCTTTCTTT. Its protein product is CASSFREDTEAFF.